This TCR beta chain was found in a study of blood T cell repertoires in COVID-19. As for the study in general: Italy, Spain and the United States were the sources of the convalescent and acute COVID-19 samples.

Authors' methods: Reference gene primer amplification gave estimated nucleated cell counts. The assay was immunoSEQ multiplex PCR, and TCRdb's table has in-frame clones only and misses some. That table is the source of V, J and clone size, and D and trimming were worked out from the DNA. The sample records some 120,000 clones, 85% being singletons. Looked up from germline, CDR1 is SQVTM and CDR2 is ANQGSEA. CDR3 length: 12 residues. The germline V and J ends were trimmed by 4 bases and 6 bases, with 13 bases remaining between them. The chain carries TRBV29-1 and TRBJ2-7; no clear D. This TCR was recovered from a man between 60 and 75 years old with acute or convalescent COVID-19. The sample was peripheral blood. DNA of the CDR3: TGCAGCGTTGGGCAGTCGTTGGCCGAGCAGTACTTC. This translates into CSVGQSLAEQYF.